This T cell receptor beta chain was profiled in a study of OX40 agonist ivuxolimab in advanced cancers. Study-wide results and caveats: Antigens targeted by the expanded peripheral T cells were not determined. By week 6 at 0.1 to 3.0 mg/kg, blood CD4+ and CD8+ T cells had expanded clonally.

This clone was counted a few times. What it binds is unknown. Repertoires were generated with immunoSEQ multiplex PCR, while TCRdb's copy carries only in-frame clones and drops some. The sample has tens of thousands of clones, around 76% seen once. The germline gives CDR1 MDHEN, CDR2 SYDVKM. The length of the CDR3 is 14 residues. Deletions cut 4 bases from V and 0 bases from J, with 6 bases between. This sequence was found in an adult with an advanced solid tumor such as melanoma, head and neck, liver or kidney cancer. The chain recombines TRBV28 with TRBJ2-2, with unresolved D. The sample consisted of CD4+ or CD8+ T cells sorted from blood, taken in a trial of the OX40 agonist ivuxolimab. CDR3 loop: CASSSGPNTGELFF. CDR3 nucleotide sequence: TGTGCCAGCAGTTCGGGCCCGAACACCGGGGAGCTGTTTTTT.